This T cell receptor (beta chain) originates from a study of blood T cell repertoires in COVID-19. Across the study: Sites across the United States, Italy and Spain contributed samples from acute and convalescent COVID-19. In each case, the material was cDNA or gDNA derived from T cells, B-cell-depleted T cells, or PBMCs.

The V gene lost 3 bases and the J gene lost 4 bases, with 6 bases spanning the gap. The CDR3 runs to 12 residues. Per the germline V gene, CDR1 is LNHNV and CDR2 is YYDKDF (reference sequence). The authors' processing: Reference gene primer amplification gave nucleated cell count estimates. The repertoire was sequenced with immunoSEQ multiplex PCR; TCRdb's copy has only in-frame clones and lacks some. The D gene and trimming were derived from the DNA, and the V and J assignments and clone size from that table. This table has some 290,000 clones, 75% to 90% appearing once. Only one count was recorded for this clone.

The chain combines TRBV15 with TRBJ1-1; D perhaps matches TRBD1 (5 bases). The TCR sequence derives from a woman aged 45-60 years who had recovered from COVID-19. The source material was peripheral blood. Here the CDR3 DNA reads TGTGCCACCAGCAGCAGGGTCACTGAAGCTTTCTTT. Protein sequence: CATSSRVTEAFF.